The T cell receptor beta chain under discussion was sequenced for a study of OX40 agonist ivuxolimab in advanced cancers. Findings and caveats of the study: CD8+ T cells showed, on average, more clonal expansion than CD4+ cells.

The data were produced by immunoSEQ multiplex PCR, yet TCRdb's version contains in-frame clones alone and is incomplete. There are about 46,000 clones in the sample; 89% occur only once, and roughly 10% lies in the top ten. This CDR3 region has 13 residues. V lost 6 bases, J lost 8 bases, and 14 bases lay in between. Germline V gene data show CDR1 as MNHEY and CDR2 as SMNVEV (reference sequence). Of note for this clone: Its antigen is undetermined.

This clonotype was obtained from an adult with an advanced solid tumor such as melanoma, head and neck, liver or kidney cancer. Sequencing was performed on CD4+ or CD8+ T cells sorted from blood, taken in a trial of the OX40 agonist ivuxolimab. The genes are TRBV27 and TRBJ2-1; D unresolved. CDR3 nucleotide sequence: TGTGCCAGCAGCTATAGGGCCGGCTATGAGCAGTTCTTC. Its protein is CASSYRAGYEQFF.